This T cell receptor beta chain was identified in a study of tumor-infiltrating lymphocytes in primary liver carcinoma. This clonotype was detected only a few times. CDR3 length: 15 residues. The V gene end was trimmed by 6 bases and the J gene end by 1 base; junction bases not matched to a gene: 7. Germline loops: CDR1 MDHEN, CDR2 SYDVKM. Joint extraction of RNA and DNA used about 17-30 mg of bulk tissue that was unsorted. A primer in the constant region served to generate TCR beta cDNA from approximately 500 ng of total RNA. Three nested multiplex PCR rounds, a slightly modified ARM-PCR method, built the TCR beta libraries. In the first two PCR rounds, TRBV1-TRBV30 forward primers were paired with a C-beta reverse primer, and each round lasted approximately 10 cycles. TCRdb re-called the multiplex PCR reads with MiXCR, one entry per CDR3 protein. This sample has some 120,000 distinct CDR3 sequences, with approximately 64% found just once.

The sequence came from a woman aged 55-69 years with primary liver carcinoma and hepatitis B virus infection. The chain is built from TRBV28 and TRBJ2-3; 7 nucleotides agree with TRBD1. Sequencing used liver tumor tissue from sampling region 3. Sample subset: tumor region T3, left-lateral pole. The chain's CDR3 is CASSDRAWGTDTQYF. The DNA of the CDR3 is TGTGCCAGCAGCGACAGGGCATGGGGCACAGATACGCAGTATTTT.